These 30 T cell receptor beta chains came from one sample sequenced in a study of neoadjuvant nivolumab and ipilimumab in lung cancer. Profiling relied on immunoSEQ multiplex PCR, and the TCRdb table lists in-frame clones only, not all of them. The sample lists about 29,000 clones, about 78% occurring once. Sequenced material: tumor tissue, taken after neoadjuvant nivolumab, alone or with ipilimumab, at or shortly before surgery. All receptors derive from an adult with non-small cell lung cancer.

V gene TRBV5-4 combines with J gene TRBJ1-2; D not resolved. Per germline, CDR1 SGHNT and CDR2 YYREEE (reference sequence). CDR3 length equals 17 residues. Trimming shortened V by 4 bases and J by 3 bases, and 22 bases separated the two germline ends. CDR3 amino acids: CASSPISTANSYYGYTF. CDR3 nucleotide sequence: TGTGCCAGCAGCCCAATCTCAACAGCAAATTCGTACTATGGCTACACCTTC.

The chain has TRBV5-4 and TRBJ1-5; D remains unclear. The CDR3 has 13 residues. Germline V gives CDR1 SGHNT, CDR2 YYREEE (reference sequence). Trimming shortened V by 4 bases and J by 0 bases, and 5 bases separated the two germline ends. Written as DNA, the CDR3 is TGTGCCAGCAGCAAGGATAGCAATCAGCCCCAGCATTTT. The encoded protein is CASSKDSNQPQHF.

The CDR3 nucleotides read TGTGCCAGCAAGGACAGAGGAGAGACCCAGTACTTC. This sequence encodes CASKDRGETQYF. This sequence joins TRBV27 and TRBJ2-5; tentatively, D is TRBD1 (6 bases). V was pared by 7 bases and J by 4 bases, with 10 bases between. Germline V lookup: CDR1 MNHEY, CDR2 SMNVEV (reference sequence). The CDR3 contains 12 residues.

V gene TRBV6-5 combines with J gene TRBJ2-7; 7 bases are a match to TRBD1. V lost 5 bases to trimming and J lost 1 base; unmatched junction nucleotides: 8. The CDR3 is made up of 15 amino acids. Germline V gives CDR1 MNHEY, CDR2 SVGAGI. This CDR3 reads CASSNRDRASYEQYF. The CDR3 coding sequence is TGTGCCAGCAGTAACCGGGACAGAGCTTCCTACGAGCAGTACTTC.

This sequence joins TRBV6-5 and TRBJ2-1; D gene ambiguous. The CDR3 covers 14 residues. CDR1 and CDR2 from the germline V gene are MNHEY and SVGAGI. Trimming left V 2 bases short and J 8 bases short, with 13 bases between. CDR3 bases: TGTGCCAGCAGTTACGGTTCCCAGTTAGATGAGCAGTTCTTC. This encodes CASSYGSQLDEQFF.

In its sample, this clone was seen a few times. The chain recombines TRBV7-8 with TRBJ2-7; D unresolved. Germline CDR1 is SGHVS and CDR2 is FQNEAQ. With 1 base removed from V and 1 base from J, the gap between germline ends came to 8 bases. The length of the CDR3 is 14 residues. DNA for the CDR3: TGTGCCAGCAGCTTAGACGCCAATTCCTACGAGCAGTACTTC. Translated, it gives CASSLDANSYEQYF.

In its sample, this clone was seen a few times. The J gene is TRBJ1-1, the V gene TRBV11-2; 8 bases line up with TRBD1. CDR1 SGHAT and CDR2 FQNNGV come from the germline V gene. Trimming at V came to 3 bases and at J to 4 bases, leaving 7 bases not matched to a gene. The CDR3 sequence is 15 residues long. The CDR3 DNA follows: TGTGCCAGCAGCTTGACAGGGGAGCAGGGCACTGAAGCTTTCTTT. Translating gives CASSLTGEQGTEAFF.

The chain is built from TRBV6-5 and TRBJ1-6; a weak D match, TRBD1 (6 bases). Between the trimmed V and J ends, which lost 6 bases and 7 bases, there was a span of 10 bases. CDR1 MNHEY and CDR2 SVGAGI come from the germline V gene. This CDR3 is 13 amino acids long. Written as DNA, the CDR3 is TGTGCCAGCAGACAGGGTATCAATTCACCCCTCCACTTT. Translated: CASRQGINSPLHF.

The chain uses TRBV7-2 and TRBJ1-1, with D uncertain. There are 11 residues in the CDR3. Trimming removed 0 bases from V and 11 bases from J, with 7 bases in between. The germline gives CDR1 SGHTA, CDR2 FQGNSA. DNA for the CDR3: TGTGCCAGCAGCTTAGCGGATAGGGCTTTCTTT. Encoded protein: CASSLADRAFF.

The rearrangement joins TRBV20-1 to TRBJ2-3; no firm D call. V gave up 5 bases and J gave up 1 base, with 4 bases separating them. Germline values: CDR1 DFQATT, CDR2 SNEGSKA (reference sequence). The CDR3 runs 11 residues. Here the CDR3 reads CSAVRTDTQYF. The DNA for the CDR3 is TGCAGTGCTGTTCGCACAGATACGCAGTATTTT.

The chain joins TRBV10-2 to TRBJ2-2; D ambiguous. This CDR3 comprises 15 residues. Trimming removed 2 bases from V and 0 bases from J, with 7 bases in between. Germline assignment: CDR1 WSHSY and CDR2 SAAADI. For the CDR3, the DNA is TGCGCCAGCAGTGAGCAGGCAACGAACACCGGGGAGCTGTTTTTT. Protein sequence: CASSEQATNTGELFF.

The V gene is TRBV6-6, the J gene TRBJ2-7; the D gene is possibly TRBD1 (6 bases). V lost 6 bases, J lost 0 bases, and 15 bases lay in between. The germline gives CDR1 MNHNY, CDR2 SVGAGI (reference sequence). There are 15 residues in the CDR3. The CDR3 loop is CASRRPRDNSYEQYF. CDR3 in DNA: TGTGCCAGCAGGCGCCCCCGGGACAACTCCTACGAGCAGTACTTC.

This clone was seen only a few times. V usage is TRBV6-1 and J usage is TRBJ1-6; D unresolved. Per the germline V gene, CDR1 is MNHNS and CDR2 is SASEGT. CDR3 length: 16 residues. Trimming pared 3 bases from V and 7 bases from J, leaving 16 bases between. The CDR3 sequence: CASSDRENRYNSPLHF. In nucleotides, the CDR3 is TGTGCCAGCAGTGATCGGGAGAATCGGTACAATTCACCCCTCCACTTT.

The chain is built from TRBV25-1 and TRBJ2-5, with unresolved D. In germline, CDR1 is MGHDK, CDR2 SYGVNS. The CDR3 is 13 amino acids. The germline V and J ends were trimmed by 4 bases and 0 bases, with 6 bases remaining between them. CDR3 loop: CASSAGDQETQYF. The CDR3 DNA is TGTGCCAGCAGTGCAGGAGACCAAGAGACCCAGTACTTC.

The chain joins TRBV7-8 to TRBJ2-7, with 8 bases aligning to TRBD1. There are 15 residues in the CDR3. Germline V gives CDR1 SGHVS, CDR2 FQNEAQ. The J segment lost 1 base and the V segment lost 4 bases, leaving 6 bases of the junction unmatched. The CDR3 region has the DNA TGTGCCAGCAGCTCACACCGGGACAGGTCCTACGAGCAGTACTTC. This codes for CASSSHRDRSYEQYF.

The V call is TRBV7-3, the J call TRBJ1-1; perhaps TRBD1 as D (6 bases). CDR3 size: 13 residues. The V gene's germline CDR1 is SGHTA and CDR2 FQGTGA. V was cut by 4 bases and J by 5 bases, with 11 bases left in between. CDR3 DNA: TGTGCCAGCAGCTCCACAGGGAGGACTGAAGCTTTCTTT. Amino acid sequence: CASSSTGRTEAFF.

This rearrangement joins TRBV5-1 to TRBJ1-1; tentative D call: TRBD1 (5 bases). CDR1 is SGHRS and CDR2 is YFSETQ in the germline V gene. Between the trimmed V and J ends, which lost 6 bases and 0 bases, there was a span of 18 bases. There are 16 residues in the CDR3. This CDR3 is CASNSGADFMNTEAFF. Here the CDR3 DNA reads TGCGCCAGCAACTCCGGGGCGGACTTCATGAACACTGAAGCTTTCTTT.

The chain links TRBV5-1 to TRBJ1-1; tentatively, D is TRBD1 (5 bases). V lost 4 bases, J lost 0 bases, and 10 bases lay in between. The CDR3 is 14 residues long. Germline values: CDR1 SGHRS, CDR2 YFSETQ. Here the CDR3 DNA reads TGCGCCAGCAGCATAGCACAGGTGAACACTGAAGCTTTCTTT. This sequence encodes CASSIAQVNTEAFF.

The rearrangement joins TRBV6-1 to TRBJ2-7, with D uncertain. The CDR3 runs to 13 residues. Germline lookup yields CDR1 MNHNS and CDR2 SASEGT. V was shortened by 4 bases and J by 3 bases, with 10 bases between the two germline ends. CDR3 region: CASSVSRYYEQYF. The CDR3 DNA follows: TGTGCCAGCAGTGTATCCCGATACTACGAGCAGTACTTC.

The V call is TRBV6-1, the J call TRBJ2-7; no definite D call. Germline V gene lookup returns CDR1 MNHNS and CDR2 SASEGT. The V end lost 2 bases, the J end lost 4 bases, and 9 bases lay between the germline ends. This CDR3 spans 13 amino acids. CDR3 in DNA: TGTGCCAGCAGTGAACCCAATCCGTACGAGCAGTACTTC. This translates into CASSEPNPYEQYF.

This chain connects TRBV5-1 to TRBJ1-1, with D perhaps TRBD1 (5 bases). The CDR3 has 15 amino acids. Germline V gene lookup returns CDR1 SGHRS and CDR2 YFSETQ. V was shortened by 2 bases and J by 5 bases, with 16 bases between the two germline ends. CDR3 coding DNA: TGCGCCAGCAGCTTCCAACCCAGGGAAGAAACTGAAGCTTTCTTT. Residues: CASSFQPREETEAFF.

The V call is TRBV5-8, the J call TRBJ2-7; D not resolved. Germline CDR1 SGHTS, CDR2 YDEGEE. The CDR3 totals 14 residues. V shed 1 base and J shed 3 bases, with 11 bases lying between them. CDR3 region: CASSLIFGSYEQYF. As DNA, the CDR3 is TGTGCCAGCAGCTTGATCTTCGGCAGCTACGAGCAGTACTTC.

This sequence joins TRBV4-1 and TRBJ2-5; TRBD2 agrees at 8 bases. The V gene end was trimmed by 0 bases and the J gene end by 5 bases; junction bases not matched to a gene: 2. The germline V gene encodes CDR1 MGHRA and CDR2 YSYEKL. CDR3 length: 14 residues. CDR3 DNA: TGCGCCAGCAGCCAAGACCCTAGCGGGGAGACCCAGTACTTC. As protein: CASSQDPSGETQYF.

This chain connects TRBV2 to TRBJ2-3, with TRBD2 identical over 13 bases. CDR1 and CDR2 (germline): SNHLY, FYNNEI. The CDR3 is made up of 14 amino acids. After removal of 6 bases from V and 6 bases from J, the junction contained 3 bases not matched to a gene. CDR3 in amino acids: CASSKLAGGDTQYF. In DNA, the CDR3 is TGTGCCAGCAGCAAACTAGCGGGGGGGGATACGCAGTATTTT. The whole variable domain, remainder taken from reference TRBV2 and TRBJ2-3, is EPEVTQTPSHQVTQMGQEVILRCVPISNHLYFYWYRQILGQKVEFLVSFYNNEISEKSEIFDDQFSVERPDGSNFTLKIRSTKLEDSAMYFCASSKLAGGDTQYFGPGTRLTVL.

This clone was seen more than once but under ten times. V and J are TRBV5-1 and TRBJ1-2; D is undetermined. Germline assignment: CDR1 SGHRS and CDR2 YFSETQ. Trimming cost V 2 bases and J 2 bases, with 7 bases left between them. The CDR3 totals 13 residues. Here the CDR3 reads CASSLDGNYGYTF. DNA for the CDR3: TGCGCCAGCAGCTTAGACGGGAACTATGGCTACACCTTC.

The rearrangement joins TRBV2 to TRBJ2-3; D is uncertain. The germline gives CDR1 SNHLY, CDR2 FYNNEI. Trimming cost V 4 bases and J 0 bases, with 2 bases left between them. This CDR3 has 12 residues. As DNA, the CDR3 is TGTGCCAGCAGTGTGAGCACAGATACGCAGTATTTT. This translates into CASSVSTDTQYF.

The genes are TRBV5-1 and TRBJ2-3, with D hard to call. Germline CDR1 reads SGHRS; CDR2 reads YFSETQ. The CDR3 runs 13 residues. Trimming shortened V by 4 bases and J by 2 bases, and 8 bases separated the two germline ends. The CDR3 sequence is CASSPRPTDTQYF. In nucleotides, the CDR3 is TGCGCCAGCAGCCCCAGACCCACAGATACGCAGTATTTT.

This rearrangement joins TRBV7-2 to TRBJ1-2, with a possible D match to TRBD1 (5 bases). Germline values: CDR1 SGHTA, CDR2 FQGNSA. The CDR3 totals 15 residues. The V end lost 2 bases, the J end lost 3 bases, and 13 bases lay between the germline ends. The CDR3 nucleotides are TGTGCCAGCAGCTTAAGGGAGGGGCGGGACTATGGCTACACCTTC. Its protein product is CASSLREGRDYGYTF.

This chain joins TRBV11-2 and TRBJ1-4, with D maybe TRBD1 (6 bases). Per germline, CDR1 SGHAT and CDR2 FQNNGV. V lost 5 bases to trimming and J lost 6 bases, with 10 bases between them. The CDR3 spans 13 residues. Here the CDR3 reads CASSIGTHEKLFF. The CDR3 DNA is TGTGCCAGCAGCATCGGGACACATGAAAAACTGTTTTTT.

The V call is TRBV28, the J call TRBJ2-7; 10 bases are a match to TRBD1. There are 14 residues in the CDR3. Germline trimming cut 4 bases from V and 5 bases from J; bases unmatched to any gene: 5. CDR1 MDHEN and CDR2 SYDVKM come from the germline V gene. The CDR3 spells CASSSPGQGNEQYF. The CDR3, as DNA: TGTGCCAGCAGTTCTCCGGGACAGGGGAACGAGCAGTACTTC.